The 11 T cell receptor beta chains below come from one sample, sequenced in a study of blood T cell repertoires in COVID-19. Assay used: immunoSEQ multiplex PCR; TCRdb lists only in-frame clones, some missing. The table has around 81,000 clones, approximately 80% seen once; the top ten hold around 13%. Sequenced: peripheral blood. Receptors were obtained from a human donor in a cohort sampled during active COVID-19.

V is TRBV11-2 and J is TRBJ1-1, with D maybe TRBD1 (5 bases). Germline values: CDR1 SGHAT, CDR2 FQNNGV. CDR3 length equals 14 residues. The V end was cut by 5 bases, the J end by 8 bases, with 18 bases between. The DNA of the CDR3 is TGTGCCAGCAGCCCTCTGAGGCAGGGAAGGGAAGCTTTCTTT. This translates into CASSPLRQGREAFF.

The CDR3 DNA is TGTGCCACCAGCCCAGGGGATACTGAAGCTTTCTTT. It yields the protein CATSPGDTEAFF. The V call is TRBV24-1, the J call TRBJ1-1, with D possibly matching TRBD1 (6 bases). Germline CDR1 KGHDR, CDR2 SFDVKD. CDR3 length: 12 residues. The V end lost 7 bases, the J end lost 5 bases, and 10 bases lay between the germline ends.

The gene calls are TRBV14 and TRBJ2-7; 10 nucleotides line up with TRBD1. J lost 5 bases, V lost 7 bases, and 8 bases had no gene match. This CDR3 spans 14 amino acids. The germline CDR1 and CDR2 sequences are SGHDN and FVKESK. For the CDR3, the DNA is TGTGCCAGCACCTCCGGGACAGGGGCCCACGAGCAGTACTTC. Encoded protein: CASTSGTGAHEQYF.

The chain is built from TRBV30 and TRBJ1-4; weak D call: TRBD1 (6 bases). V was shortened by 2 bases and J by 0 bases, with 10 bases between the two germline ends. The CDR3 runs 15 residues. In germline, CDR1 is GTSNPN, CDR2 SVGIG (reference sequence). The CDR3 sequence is CAWSQQGSTNEKLFF. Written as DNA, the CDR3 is TGTGCCTGGAGTCAACAGGGCTCAACTAATGAAAAACTGTTTTTT.

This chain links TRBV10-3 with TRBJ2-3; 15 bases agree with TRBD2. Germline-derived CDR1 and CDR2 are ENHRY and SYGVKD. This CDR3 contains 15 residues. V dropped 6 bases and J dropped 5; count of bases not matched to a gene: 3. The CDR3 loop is CAIRTGLAGGDTQYF. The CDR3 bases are TGTGCCATCAGGACGGGACTAGCGGGAGGAGATACGCAGTATTTT.

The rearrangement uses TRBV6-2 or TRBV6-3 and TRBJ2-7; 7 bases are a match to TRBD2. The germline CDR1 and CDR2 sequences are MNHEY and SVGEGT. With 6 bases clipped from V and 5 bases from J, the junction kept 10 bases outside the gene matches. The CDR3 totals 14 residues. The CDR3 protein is CASRYQGRGDEQYF. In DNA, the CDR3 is TGTGCCAGCAGGTACCAGGGACGGGGGGACGAGCAGTACTTC.

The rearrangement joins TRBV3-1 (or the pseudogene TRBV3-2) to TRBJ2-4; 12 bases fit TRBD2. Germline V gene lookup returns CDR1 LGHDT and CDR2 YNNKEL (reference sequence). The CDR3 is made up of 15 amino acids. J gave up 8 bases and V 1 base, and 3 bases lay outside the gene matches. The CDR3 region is CASSQVGTSGYIQYF. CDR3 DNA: TGTGCCAGCAGCCAAGTAGGGACTAGCGGGTACATTCAGTACTTC.

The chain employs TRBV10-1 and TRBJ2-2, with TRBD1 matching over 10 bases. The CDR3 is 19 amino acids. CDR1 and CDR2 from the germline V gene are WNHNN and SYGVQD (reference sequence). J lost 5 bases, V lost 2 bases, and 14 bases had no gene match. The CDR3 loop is CASSEERFTRTGGTGELFF. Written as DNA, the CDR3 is TGCGCCAGCAGTGAGGAGCGTTTTACCCGGACAGGGGGGACCGGGGAGCTGTTTTTT.

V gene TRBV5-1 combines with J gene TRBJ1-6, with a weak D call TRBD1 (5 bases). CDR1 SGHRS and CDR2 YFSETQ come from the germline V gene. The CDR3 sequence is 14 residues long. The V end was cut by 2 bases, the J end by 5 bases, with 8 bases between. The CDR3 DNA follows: TGCGCCAGCAGCTTCGGACAAAATAATTCACCCCTCCACTTT. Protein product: CASSFGQNNSPLHF. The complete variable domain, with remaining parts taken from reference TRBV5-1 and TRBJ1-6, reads KAGVTQTPRYLIKTRGQQVTLSCSPISGHRSVSWYQQTPGQGLQFLFEYFSETQRNKGNFPGRFSGRQFSNSRSEMNVSTLELGDSALYLCASSFGQNNSPLHFGNGTRLTVT.

CDR3 DNA: TGTGCCAGCAGGGACAGCAATTCACCCCTCCACTTT. Translated: CASRDSNSPLHF. The gene calls are TRBV6-5 and TRBJ1-6, with D possibly being TRBD1 (6 bases). The CDR3 contains 12 residues. V lost 6 bases, J lost 7 bases, and 7 bases lay in between. From germline, CDR1 is MNHEY and CDR2 SVGAGI.

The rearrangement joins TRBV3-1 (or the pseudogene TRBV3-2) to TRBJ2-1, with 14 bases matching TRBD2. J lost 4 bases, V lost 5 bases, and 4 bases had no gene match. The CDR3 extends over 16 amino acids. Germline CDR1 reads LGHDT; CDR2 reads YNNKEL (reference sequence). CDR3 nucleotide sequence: TGTGCCAGCAGCTCCCGACTAGCGGGGGGGTACAATGAGCAGTTCTTC. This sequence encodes CASSSRLAGGYNEQFF.